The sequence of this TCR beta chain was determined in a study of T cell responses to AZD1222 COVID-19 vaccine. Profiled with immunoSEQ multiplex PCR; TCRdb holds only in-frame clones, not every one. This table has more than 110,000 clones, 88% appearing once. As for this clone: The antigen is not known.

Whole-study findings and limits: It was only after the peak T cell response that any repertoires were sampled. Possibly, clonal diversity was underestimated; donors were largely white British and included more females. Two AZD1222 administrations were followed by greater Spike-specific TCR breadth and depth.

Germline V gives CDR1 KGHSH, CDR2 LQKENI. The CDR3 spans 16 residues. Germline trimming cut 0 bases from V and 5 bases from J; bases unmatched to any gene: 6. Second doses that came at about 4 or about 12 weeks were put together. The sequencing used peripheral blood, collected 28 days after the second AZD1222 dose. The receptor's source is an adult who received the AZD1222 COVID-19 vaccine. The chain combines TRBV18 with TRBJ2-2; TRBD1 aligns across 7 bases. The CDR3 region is CASSPPGQAATGELFF. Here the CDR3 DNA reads TGTGCCAGCTCACCACCAGGACAGGCCGCGACCGGGGAGCTGTTTTTT. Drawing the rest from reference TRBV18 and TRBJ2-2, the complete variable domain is NAGVMQNPRHLVRRRGQEARLRCSPMKGHSHVYWYRQLPEEGLKFMVYLQKENIIDESGMPKERFSAEFPKEGPSILRIQQVVRGDSAAYFCASSPPGQAATGELFFGEGSRLTVL.